Shown below are 9 T cell receptor beta chains from a single sample sequenced in a study of cytomegalovirus exposure and HLA in healthy donors. PCR was performed using 60 Vbeta and 13 Jbeta primers. Generated by immunoSEQ multiplex PCR, the TCRdb table keeps only in-frame clones and is missing some. Among 120,000 or so clones listed, 75% to 85% were seen once. The sample consisted of PBMCs. The origin of the receptors is a man aged 25-45 years in good health and CMV-seropositive.

The chain has TRBV2 and TRBJ2-5, with D unclear. V dropped 0 bases and J dropped 4 bases, with 12 bases sitting between them. This CDR3 spans 15 amino acids. From germline, CDR1 is SNHLY and CDR2 FYNNEI. The CDR3 nucleotides are TGTGCCAGCAGTGAAGCGCGCAGCGACGGAGAGACCCAGTACTTC. Its protein product is CASSEARSDGETQYF.

CDR3 sequence reads: CASSEQGNEQFF. CDR3 bases: TGTGCCAGCTCCGAACAGGGAAATGAGCAGTTCTTC. The chain links TRBV6-4 to TRBJ2-1, with D perhaps matching TRBD1 (6 bases). This CDR3 has 12 residues. Germline V gene data show CDR1 as MRHNA and CDR2 as SNTAGT. V was trimmed by 8 bases and J by 7 bases, leaving 12 bases between them.

The chain joins TRBV4-1 to TRBJ1-2; D is ambiguous. Trimming cost V 3 bases and J 1 base, with 12 bases left between them. The V gene's germline CDR1 is MGHRA and CDR2 YSYEKL. This CDR3 contains 15 residues. The CDR3 DNA follows: TGCGCCAGCAGCCAGACGACGGGTTTTAACTATGGCTACACCTTC. It is translated as CASSQTTGFNYGYTF.

The V and J genes are TRBV6-5 and TRBJ1-1; D gene uncertain. CDR1 is MNHEY, CDR2 SVGAGI, per germline. Trimming took off 9 bases at V and 0 bases at J, with 11 bases between the two ends. The CDR3 extends over 13 amino acids. CDR3 DNA sequence: TGTGCCAGTTCTAACCTATTGAACACTGAAGCTTTCTTT. Protein sequence: CASSNLLNTEAFF.

The chain has TRBV6-5 and TRBJ1-5, with D hard to call. Trimming removed 0 bases at V and 4 bases at J, with 10 bases between. The CDR3 extends over 15 amino acids. In germline, CDR1 is MNHEY, CDR2 SVGAGI. The CDR3, as DNA: TGTGCCAGCAGTTACTCGACTATAGGAAATCAGCCCCAGCATTTT. It translates to CASSYSTIGNQPQHF.

This chain joins TRBV28 and TRBJ1-4; 9 bases agree with TRBD1. Germline trimming cut 6 bases from V and 2 bases from J; bases unmatched to any gene: 7. The V gene's germline CDR1 is MDHEN and CDR2 SYDVKM. The CDR3 contains 16 residues. In nucleotides, the CDR3 is TGTGCCAGCAGCCGGGACAGGGACCCTACTAATGAAAAACTGTTTTTT. Translated: CASSRDRDPTNEKLFF.

This sequence joins TRBV2 and TRBJ1-2; D might be TRBD1 (6 bases). The CDR3 sequence is 13 residues long. Per germline, CDR1 SNHLY and CDR2 FYNNEI. V lost 1 base and J lost 5, with 8 bases in between. The CDR3 nucleotides are TGTGCCAGCAGTGAAGAACAGGGTTATGGCTACACCTTC. Its protein is CASSEEQGYGYTF.

This clone was detected once. The chain uses TRBV6-5 and TRBJ1-2; 9 bases are a match to TRBD1. Germline values: CDR1 MNHEY, CDR2 SVGAGI. The CDR3 totals 14 residues. After removal of 2 bases from V and 5 bases from J, the junction contained 3 bases not matched to a gene. CDR3 bases: TGTGCCAGCAGTTACACGGACAGGGGATATGGCTACACCTTC. This codes for CASSYTDRGYGYTF.

This clone has just a few counts. V usage is TRBV30 and J usage is TRBJ1-5; 9 bases align to TRBD1. The CDR3 consists of 15 residues. V lost 5 bases, J lost 5 bases, and 10 bases stayed unmatched. Per germline, CDR1 GTSNPN and CDR2 SVGIG (reference sequence). The CDR3 loop is CAWAPDRGWDQPQHF. As DNA, the CDR3 is TGTGCCTGGGCACCGGACAGGGGATGGGATCAGCCCCAGCATTTT.